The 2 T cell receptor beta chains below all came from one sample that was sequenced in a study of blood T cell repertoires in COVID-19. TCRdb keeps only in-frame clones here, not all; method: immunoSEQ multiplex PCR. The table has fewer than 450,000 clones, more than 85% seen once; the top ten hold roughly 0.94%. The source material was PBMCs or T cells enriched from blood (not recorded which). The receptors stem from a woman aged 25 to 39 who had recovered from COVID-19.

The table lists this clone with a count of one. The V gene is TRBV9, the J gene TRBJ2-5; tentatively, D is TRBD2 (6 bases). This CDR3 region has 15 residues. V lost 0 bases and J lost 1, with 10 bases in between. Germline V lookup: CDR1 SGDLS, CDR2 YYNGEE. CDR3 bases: TGTGCCAGCAGCGTAGGTACTAGCAGCCAAGAGACCCAGTACTTC. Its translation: CASSVGTSSQETQYF.

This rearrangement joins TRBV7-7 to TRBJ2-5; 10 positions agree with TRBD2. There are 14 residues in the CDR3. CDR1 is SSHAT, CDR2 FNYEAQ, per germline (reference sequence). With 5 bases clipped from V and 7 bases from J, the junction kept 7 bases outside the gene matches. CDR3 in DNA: TGTGCCAGCAGCACCTCTAGCGGGGGAGGGACCCAGTACTTC. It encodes CASSTSSGGGTQYF.